These 8 T cell receptor beta chains originate from one sample sequenced in a study of CD8 T cells in ankylosing spondylitis. One entry per CDR3 protein, called by TCRdb with MiXCR from the 5' RACE reads. Of about 750,000 distinct CDR3 sequences listed, roughly 19% are singletons. The antigens of these receptors remain unknown. General study findings and limits: The study identified a TCR beta motif of roughly eight highly homologous variants that appeared characteristic of ankylosing spondylitis blood.

The sequencing input was blood, either unsorted or a sorted T cell fraction (not recorded which). The receptors stem from a male donor with ankylosing spondylitis.

This clonotype was seen a few times. V gene TRBV12-3 or TRBV12-4 combines with J gene TRBJ1-5; possible D gene TRBD1, 5 bases. The V end was cut by 6 bases, the J end by 6 bases, with 15 bases between. This CDR3 spans 14 amino acids. CDR3 sequence reads: CASRKGTLSQPQHF. In DNA form, the CDR3 reads TGTGCCAGCAGGAAAGGGACTCTGAGTCAGCCCCAGCATTTT.

This clonotype was seen a handful of times. The chain employs TRBV29-1 and TRBJ2-4; 10 bases are shared with TRBD1. J was trimmed by 3 bases and V by 7 bases; bases with no gene match: 9. Germline CDR1 SQVTM, CDR2 ANQGSEA. This CDR3 spans 15 amino acids. The CDR3 sequence: CSATDRGLGKNIQYF. The CDR3 DNA reads TGCAGCGCGACAGACAGGGGGCTAGGCAAAAACATTCAGTACTTC.

This clonotype has a count of ten or more. The chain has TRBV7-9 and TRBJ2-2, with no clear D. V shed 8 bases and J shed 5 bases, with 6 bases lying between them. This CDR3 is built from 11 residues. CDR1 and CDR2 from the germline V gene are SEHNR and FQNEAQ (reference sequence). The CDR3, as DNA: TGTGCCAGCGGCCCTACCGGGGAGCTGTTTTTT. It yields the protein CASGPTGELFF.

V and J are TRBV6-2 or TRBV6-3 and TRBJ2-7, with 9 bases that match TRBD1. The CDR3 runs 16 residues. In germline, CDR1 is MNHEY, CDR2 SVGEGT. Trimming took 5 bases from V and 5 from J; bases not matched to a gene: 13. The CDR3 coding sequence is TGTGCCAGCAGTCTACTCACCGGACAGGGGAGCCACGAGCAGTACTTC. This codes for CASSLLTGQGSHEQYF.

This clonotype showed up just a few times. CDR3 nucleotides: TGTGCCATCAGTGGGACTAGCACAGATACGCAGTATTTT. Residues: CAISGTSTDTQYF. The chain recombines TRBV10-3 with TRBJ2-3; weak D call: TRBD2 (5 bases). Germline lookup yields CDR1 ENHRY and CDR2 SYGVKD. The germline V and J ends were trimmed by 4 bases and 0 bases, with 5 bases remaining between them. CDR3 length: 13 residues.

This clonotype has more than one count but fewer than ten. The chain has TRBV7-9 and TRBJ2-7; TRBD1 agrees at 9 bases. This CDR3 spans 17 amino acids. The ends lost 10 bases at V and 4 bases at J; junction bases unmatched: 20. CDR1 and CDR2 (germline): SEHNR, FQNEAQ (reference sequence). CDR3 coding DNA: TGTGCCACAGAAACCAACGGAGGAGGACAGGGGTTTTACGAGCAGTACTTC. Protein product: CATETNGGGQGFYEQYF.

This clonotype was detected only a few times. The chain combines TRBV29-1 with TRBJ2-7; possible D gene TRBD2, 7 bases. CDR3 length equals 12 residues. V gave up 7 bases and J gave up 7 bases, with 17 bases separating them. In germline, CDR1 is SQVTM, CDR2 ANQGSEA. CDR3 sequence (DNA): TGCAGCGGTCAACGGGGGGCGGGAGAGCAGTACTTC. As protein: CSGQRGAGEQYF.

V gene TRBV6-5 combines with J gene TRBJ1-5; D is uncertain. The V gene's germline CDR1 is MNHEY and CDR2 SVGAGI. V was trimmed by 0 bases and J by 0 bases, leaving 6 bases between them. The CDR3 extends over 15 amino acids. The CDR3 DNA sequence: TGTGCCAGCAGTTACTCTTTGAGTAGCAATCAGCCCCAGCATTTT. Its translation is CASSYSLSSNQPQHF.